This section outlines one TCR beta chain sequence together with its context. Antigen: not known. Vbeta (60) and Jbeta (13) primers were used in the PCR. Libraries were prepared by immunoSEQ multiplex PCR; TCRdb keeps only in-frame clonotypes and omits some of them. The sample records some 120,000 clones, 70% to 85% being singletons. The CDR3 totals 14 residues. Per germline, CDR1 SGDLS and CDR2 YYNGEE. These data originate in a study of cytomegalovirus exposure and HLA in healthy donors. Study-wide points: Trimming of TCR beta V- and J-genes showed a link, identified in a later analysis, to a missense DCLRE1C variant. Within an earlier analysis, most TCR beta V segments proved productive either about 87% or about 30% of the time.

The chain joins TRBV9 to TRBJ2-5; D is ambiguous. Matching the DNA end better, TRBJ2-7 makes the J call doubtful. Sequenced sample: PBMCs. This TCR derives from a woman aged 45-65 years in good health and CMV-seronegative. CDR3 DNA: TGTGCCAGCAGCGTCTACCAAGCGACCTCCGAGCAGTACTTC. This encodes CASSVYQATSEQYF.